The next 17 T cell receptor beta chains were all read from a single sample in a study of shared clonotypes between healthy human individuals. Assay: immunoSEQ multiplex PCR; the TCRdb copy retains only in-frame clones and omits some. Of 2 million to 3 million clones in the sample, 85% to 95% are singletons; the top ten hold around 0.15%. Sequencing used naive CD4+ T cells sorted from blood. The subset is: CD45RA+ positively selected. The receptors here all came from a young man in good health.

This sequence joins TRBV7-6 and TRBJ1-4; D perhaps matches TRBD1 (6 bases). CDR1 is SGHVS, CDR2 FNYEAQ, per germline. Trimming stripped 5 bases from V and 7 bases from J, with 17 bases between. CDR3 length: 15 residues. The DNA for the CDR3 is TGTGCCAGCAGCGCTCAACAGGGAGGGAGTGAAAAACTGTTTTTT. Translation gives CASSAQQGGSEKLFF.

Only one count was recorded for this clone. This chain uses TRBV7-2 with TRBJ2-2; D possibly corresponds to TRBD1 (6 bases). Trimming left V 4 bases short and J 5 bases short, with 11 bases between. Germline-derived CDR1 and CDR2 are SGHTA and FQGNSA. The CDR3 extends over 14 amino acids. The CDR3 nucleotides read TGTGCCAGCAGCTCCTGGACAGCAACCGGGGAGCTGTTTTTT. Protein sequence: CASSSWTATGELFF.

The V call is TRBV10-1, the J call TRBJ2-7; D gene uncertain. V was shortened by 7 bases and J by 0 bases, with 13 bases between the two germline ends. Germline V gene sequence: CDR1 WNHNN, CDR2 SYGVQD (reference sequence). CDR3 length: 14 amino acids. CDR3 residues: CASIHSGNSYEQYF. The DNA for the CDR3 is TGCGCCAGCATTCATAGTGGTAACTCCTACGAGCAGTACTTC.

This clone was recorded once. This rearrangement joins TRBV27 to TRBJ2-5, with D perhaps being TRBD1 or TRBD2 (5 bases each). Per the germline V gene, CDR1 is MNHEY and CDR2 is SMNVEV (reference sequence). This CDR3 has 15 amino acids. The V gene lost 6 bases and the J gene lost 3 bases, with 17 bases spanning the gap. The CDR3 protein is CASRHIGTLEETQYF. CDR3 bases: TGTGCCAGCAGACACATCGGGACGCTCGAAGAGACCCAGTACTTC.

This clone was counted a single time. This chain links TRBV5-4 with TRBJ2-1; 11 nucleotides match TRBD2. The CDR3 contains 20 residues. V dropped 5 bases and J dropped 4; count of bases not matched to a gene: 20. Germline loops: CDR1 SGHNT, CDR2 YYREEE (reference sequence). Here the CDR3 reads CASRKALLTSGAFLYNEQFF. The CDR3 bases are TGTGCCAGCAGAAAAGCACTCCTGACTAGCGGGGCCTTTCTGTACAATGAGCAGTTCTTC.

The chain employs TRBV18 and TRBJ2-6; TRBD1 aligns across 8 bases. CDR1 and CDR2 from the germline V gene are KGHSH and LQKENI. The CDR3 has 17 residues. J lost 0 bases, V lost 8 bases, and 9 bases had no gene match. The CDR3 loop reads CASTPGQVNSGANVLTF. CDR3 bases: TGTGCCAGCACGCCGGGACAGGTGAACTCTGGGGCCAACGTCCTGACTTTC.

V is TRBV5-4 and J is TRBJ2-6; D is ambiguous. The germline V and J ends were trimmed by 4 bases and 4 bases, with 6 bases remaining between them. This CDR3 is built from 13 residues. Germline CDR1 and CDR2: SGHNT and YYREEE (reference sequence). The CDR3 reads CASSPMGANVLTF. CDR3 DNA: TGTGCCAGCAGCCCGATGGGGGCCAACGTCCTGACTTTC.

The chain recombines TRBV7-2 with TRBJ2-3; no clear D. V gave up 6 bases and J gave up 2 bases, with 12 bases separating them. The CDR3 is 14 residues long. Germline CDR1 and CDR2: SGHTA and FQGNSA. The CDR3 is CASRLGPDTDTQYF. The CDR3 bases are TGTGCCAGCAGGCTTGGCCCCGACACAGATACGCAGTATTTT.

This rearrangement joins TRBV6-1 to TRBJ1-4, with a weak D call TRBD1 (6 bases). Germline CDR1 MNHNS, CDR2 SASEGT. V was shortened by 7 bases and J by 8 bases, with 17 bases between the two germline ends. The CDR3 consists of 14 residues. CDR3 protein: CASTEGGLGEKLFF. The CDR3 nucleotides read TGTGCCAGCACCGAGGGGGGGTTAGGAGAAAAACTGTTTTTT.

The V gene is TRBV10-2, the J gene TRBJ2-1; TRBD2 matches at 9 bases. Trimming at V came to 7 bases and at J to 8 bases, leaving 9 bases not matched to a gene. Looked up from germline, CDR1 is WSHSY and CDR2 is SAAADI. CDR3 size: 14 residues. CDR3 sequence: CASKESSGGYEQFF. Written as DNA, the CDR3 is TGCGCCAGCAAGGAGTCGAGCGGGGGGTATGAGCAGTTCTTC.

This chain links TRBV12-5 with TRBJ2-3; D may be TRBD2 (7 bases). The CDR3 sequence is 17 residues long. V was cut by 0 bases and J by 6 bases, with 19 bases left in between. Per germline, CDR1 LGHNT and CDR2 FRNRAP. The DNA for the CDR3 is TGTGCTAGTGGTTTGGTAATCTCCGCGGGGGCCCCCGATACGCAGTATTTT. Translating it yields CASGLVISAGAPDTQYF. The full variable domain, its missing parts supplied by reference TRBV12-5 and TRBJ2-3, is DARVTQTPRHKVTEMGQEVTMRCQPILGHNTVFWYRQTMMQGLELLAYFRNRAPLDDSGMPKDRFSAEMPDATLATLKIQPSEPRDSAVYFCASGLVISAGAPDTQYFGPGTRLTVL.

V and J are TRBV18 and TRBJ2-7; 10 bases line up with TRBD2. Trimming at V came to 4 bases and at J to 4 bases, leaving 4 bases not matched to a gene. Germline assignment: CDR1 KGHSH and CDR2 LQKENI. There are 14 residues in the CDR3. This CDR3 reads CASSHGLAEYEQYF. The CDR3 nucleotides read TGTGCCAGCTCACACGGACTAGCGGAGTACGAGCAGTACTTC.

The table lists this clone with a count of one. The rearrangement joins TRBV9 to TRBJ2-2; D is possibly TRBD1 (5 bases). This CDR3 is 13 amino acids long. V lost 4 bases and J lost 7, with 11 bases in between. Germline CDR1 and CDR2: SGDLS and YYNGEE. The CDR3 region is CASSQGVRGELFF. Written as DNA, the CDR3 is TGTGCCAGCAGCCAAGGGGTTCGCGGGGAGCTGTTTTTT.

This chain connects TRBV28 to TRBJ1-5; D call uncertain. Germline values: CDR1 MDHEN, CDR2 SYDVKM. Trimming took 6 bases from V and 1 from J, leaving 10 bases between them. This CDR3 comprises 14 residues. Written as DNA, the CDR3 is TGTGCCAGCAGCAAGGACTTGAGCAATCAGCCCCAGCATTTT. Translated, it gives CASSKDLSNQPQHF.

This chain's CDR3 is CAWSVGLAFTYEQYF. The CDR3 DNA reads TGTGCCTGGAGTGTTGGACTAGCGTTTACCTACGAGCAGTACTTC. V gene TRBV30 combines with J gene TRBJ2-7, with 9 bases aligning to TRBD2. Per the germline V gene, CDR1 is GTSNPN and CDR2 is SVGIG (reference sequence). V lost 0 bases to trimming and J lost 2 bases; unmatched junction nucleotides: 5. The CDR3 contains 15 residues.

Notes on this clone: This CDR3 is also generated by other DNA sequences in the sample. The chain has TRBV5-1 and TRBJ1-1; TRBD1 matches at 8 bases. CDR1 and CDR2 (germline): SGHRS, YFSETQ. V was clipped by 4 bases and J by 0 bases; unmatched bases: 2. This CDR3 spans 14 amino acids. CDR3 sequence reads: CASSGTGLNTEAFF. The DNA of the CDR3 is TGCGCCAGCAGCGGGACAGGTTTGAACACTGAAGCTTTCTTT.

J is TRBJ1-1 and V is TRBV6-4; D unclear. The CDR3 loop spans 14 amino acids. From germline, CDR1 is MRHNA and CDR2 SNTAGT. The V end was cut by 9 bases, the J end by 4 bases, with 18 bases between. Here the CDR3 DNA reads TGTGCCAGAAAAGGTCGTGGGTTGAGCACTGAAGCTTTCTTT. It translates to CARKGRGLSTEAFF.